The next 27 T cell receptor beta chains were all read from a single sample in a study of identical twins. TCRdb redid the calling of the 5' RACE reads with MiXCR, one entry per CDR3 protein. Of 1,800,000 or so distinct CDR3 sequences in the sample, about 32% were seen once. Input material: cord blood. The receptors shown here come from a newborn girl in good health.

The chain is built from TRBV28 and TRBJ1-4, with 7 bases lining up with TRBD1. This CDR3 has 14 residues. The germline gives CDR1 MDHEN, CDR2 SYDVKM. The trim removed 6 bases at V and 5 bases at J, leaving 6 bases unmatched. The CDR3 reads CASSRRGRNEKLFF. The CDR3 bases are TGTGCCAGCAGCCGTAGGGGGCGGAATGAAAAACTGTTTTTT.

This clonotype turned up a few times. The V and J genes are TRBV5-1 and TRBJ2-7, with D possibly TRBD1 on 5 matching bases. V was cut by 2 bases and J by 2 bases, with 14 bases left in between. CDR3 length equals 15 residues. CDR1 and CDR2 (germline): SGHRS, YFSETQ. This chain's CDR3 is CASSFGGARAYEQYF. CDR3 nucleotides: TGCGCCAGCAGCTTCGGTGGGGCCAGGGCCTACGAGCAGTACTTC.

This chain uses TRBV6-1 with TRBJ2-7; D call uncertain. Trimming stripped 6 bases from V and 3 bases from J, with 15 bases between. Germline V gives CDR1 MNHNS, CDR2 SASEGT. This CDR3 comprises 14 residues. CDR3 DNA sequence: TGTGCCAGCAGCCCCGGTAGGGCACTCTACGAGCAGTACTTC. This encodes CASSPGRALYEQYF.

This clonotype was seen a few times. The chain combines TRBV28 with TRBJ2-7; TRBD2 might be the D (5 bases). The DNA end lines up better with TRBJ2-5; the J call may be wrong. Germline CDR1 reads MDHEN; CDR2 reads SYDVKM. CDR3 length: 14 amino acids. Written as DNA, the CDR3 is TGTGCCAGCAGTTTAACGGGAAAAAGGGAGACCCAGTACTTC. This translates into CASSLTGKRETQYF.

The chain uses TRBV2 and TRBJ2-5; D remains ambiguous. V was cut by 4 bases and J by 11 bases, with 20 bases left in between. CDR3 length: 14 amino acids. Looked up from germline, CDR1 is SNHLY and CDR2 is FYNNEI. CDR3 DNA sequence: TGTGCCAGCAGTGGGTACTTTTACTACAATGAGCAGTACTTC. Translating gives CASSGYFYYNEQYF.

This chain joins TRBV10-3 and TRBJ2-2; 7 positions agree with TRBD1. Unmatched junction bases numbered 5, after V lost 5 bases and J lost 2 bases. Germline CDR1 and CDR2: ENHRY and SYGVKD. This CDR3 comprises 15 residues. The CDR3 loop is CAISTGTVNTGELFF. The CDR3 nucleotides are TGTGCCATCAGTACCGGGACAGTCAACACCGGGGAGCTGTTTTTT.

The chain is built from TRBV9 and TRBJ2-7; 8 nucleotides line up with TRBD2. V lost 4 bases, J lost 4 bases, and 10 bases stayed unmatched. Per germline, CDR1 SGDLS and CDR2 YYNGEE. The CDR3 is 15 residues long. CDR3 DNA sequence: TGTGCCAGCAGCCCTGAAGCGGGGGTTACATACGAGCAGTACTTC. Its translation is CASSPEAGVTYEQYF.

There are a few counts of this clonotype. The chain is built from TRBV28 and TRBJ2-5; tentative D call: TRBD2 (6 bases). Germline CDR1 reads MDHEN; CDR2 reads SYDVKM. The CDR3 is 13 amino acids. The V end lost 8 bases, the J end lost 11 bases, and 21 bases lay between the germline ends. The CDR3 DNA follows: TGTGCCAGCGTCAGAGGGACTCCGGGGGAGCAGTACTTC. Amino acid sequence: CASVRGTPGEQYF. The full variable domain, in which reference TRBV28 and TRBJ2-5 provide the parts outside the CDR3, is DVKVTQSSRYLVKRTGEKVFLECVQDMDHENMFWYRQDPGLGLRLIYFSYDVKMKEKGDIPEGYSVSREKKERFSLILESASTNQTSMYLCASVRGTPGEQYFGPGTRLLVL.

The rearrangement uses TRBV5-1 and TRBJ2-7, with 12 bases aligning to TRBD1. V shed 5 bases, J shed 6 bases, and the junction held 12 bases outside the gene matches. In germline, CDR1 is SGHRS, CDR2 YFSETQ. The CDR3 is 16 amino acids. As DNA, the CDR3 is TGCGCCAGCAGGAGCTCACCGGGACAGGGGGCCTCCGAGCAGTACTTC. Translation: CASRSSPGQGASEQYF.

The CDR3 nucleotides are TGCAGTGCTGCCGGCCATAATTCACCCCTCCACTTT. Encoded protein: CSAAGHNSPLHF. This chain links TRBV20-1 with TRBJ1-6; D call uncertain. Germline values: CDR1 DFQATT, CDR2 SNEGSKA (reference sequence). The CDR3 loop spans 12 amino acids. V shed 5 bases and J shed 5 bases, with 7 bases lying between them.

In its sample, this clonotype was seen a few times. This chain connects TRBV7-2 to TRBJ1-2, with 8 nucleotides matching TRBD1. The CDR3 is 14 amino acids. V trimming: 1 base; J trimming: 6 bases; junction bases outside the gene matches: 4. CDR1 SGHTA and CDR2 FQGNSA come from the germline V gene. The CDR3 DNA follows: TGTGCCAGCAGCTTAGATGGCAGGGGGCATGGCTACACCTTC. It encodes CASSLDGRGHGYTF.

The chain is built from TRBV2 and TRBJ1-1, with TRBD1 matching 10 bases. Germline V gene lookup returns CDR1 SNHLY and CDR2 FYNNEI. Trimming removed 6 bases from V and 3 bases from J; junction bases left unmatched: 4. The CDR3 is 14 amino acids. The CDR3 here is CASSRDRGYTEAFF. CDR3 in DNA: TGTGCCAGCAGCCGGGACAGGGGATACACTGAAGCTTTCTTT.

The chain is built from TRBV11-3 and TRBJ2-1; the D gene is possibly TRBD1 (6 bases). The CDR3 consists of 13 residues. Germline CDR1 SGHNT, CDR2 YENEEA. DNA of the CDR3: TGTGCAGCAGCAGGGGACACCTACAATGAGCAGTTCTTC. It codes for CAAAGDTYNEQFF.

In regard to this clonotype: One end of the junction varies from germline; a read error may be responsible. The V gene is TRBV9, the J gene TRBJ2-3; D unclear. The CDR3 consists of 14 residues. Per the germline V gene, CDR1 is SGDLS and CDR2 is YYNGEE. CDR3: CTSSATKSTDTQYF. As DNA, the CDR3 is TGTACCAGCAGCGCAACCAAGAGCACAGATACGCAGTATTTT.

This clonotype was seen a handful of times. V gene TRBV20-1 combines with J gene TRBJ2-7; no firm D call. The CDR3 spans 11 residues. Germline V lookup: CDR1 DFQATT, CDR2 SNEGSKA (reference sequence). The CDR3 DNA reads as TGCAGCGTCCCTGGGGTCTACGAGCAGTACTTC. Amino acid sequence: CSVPGVYEQYF.

Turning to this clonotype: At one of its ends the junction is not consistent with the germline gene, which may arise from a read error. V and J are TRBV20-1 and TRBJ1-5, with TRBD1 as a possible D gene (6 bases). In germline, CDR1 is DFQATT, CDR2 SNEGSKA (reference sequence). CDR3 length: 14 amino acids. CDR3 sequence (DNA): TGCATTGCTAGACCCACAGGGACGAATCAGCCCCAGCATTTT. Translated: CIARPTGTNQPQHF.

This clonotype was seen only a few times. V gene TRBV18 combines with J gene TRBJ2-1; no reliable D call. From germline, CDR1 is KGHSH and CDR2 LQKENI. This CDR3 has 13 residues. Trimming took 2 bases from V and 7 from J, leaving 9 bases between them. The CDR3, as DNA: TGTGCCAGCTCACCAATGGCGCTGAATGAGCAGTTCTTC. This encodes CASSPMALNEQFF.

The sample holds a few counts of this clonotype. CDR3 region: CASDGQGGNNEQFF. DNA for the CDR3: TGTGCCAGCGATGGACAGGGAGGGAACAATGAGCAGTTCTTC. The V call is TRBV28, the J call TRBJ2-1, with TRBD1 as a possible D gene (8 bases). Germline V lookup: CDR1 MDHEN, CDR2 SYDVKM. This CDR3 is built from 14 residues. The V end was cut by 8 bases, the J end by 5 bases, with 16 bases between.

This clonotype was seen a handful of times. The genes are TRBV28 and TRBJ1-6, with D possibly matching TRBD1 (5 bases). Deletions cut 8 bases from V and 10 bases from J, with 18 bases between. The CDR3 contains 14 residues. Germline CDR1 reads MDHEN; CDR2 reads SYDVKM. CDR3 protein: CASLQGAGGSPLHF. In nucleotides, the CDR3 is TGTGCCAGCCTTCAGGGAGCAGGAGGATCACCCCTCCACTTT.

Worth noting for this clonotype: Sequence at one end of the junction differs from germline and may be a read error. The rearrangement links TRBV28 to TRBJ1-6; possible D gene TRBD1, 5 bases. Germline lookup yields CDR1 MDHEN and CDR2 SYDVKM. CDR3 length: 16 amino acids. The CDR3 sequence: CASTHRSSSYNSPPHF. The CDR3 region has the DNA TGTGCCAGCACCCACAGGTCGAGCTCCTATAATTCACCCCCCCACTTT.

In this sample, this clonotype turned up once. Possible read error: a much larger clone is one base away. The chain is built from TRBV28 and TRBJ2-1, with TRBD2 matching over 7 bases. The CDR3 covers 16 residues. The germline V gene encodes CDR1 MDHEN and CDR2 SYDVKM. CDR3 DNA sequence: TGTGCCGGCAGTGAAACCCGACTAGCCGCAAACAATGAGCAGTTCTTC. Encoded protein: CAGSETRLAANNEQFF.

A few counts support this clonotype. In DNA, the CDR3 is TGTGCCAGCAGACAAACTGGGTCTTACGGGGAGCTGTTTTTT. Protein product: CASRQTGSYGELFF. The chain uses TRBV12-3 or TRBV12-4 and TRBJ2-2; D remains ambiguous. V lost 6 bases, J lost 7 bases, and 15 bases lay in between. The length of the CDR3 is 14 residues.

The count of this clonotype is one. The chain recombines TRBV5-1 with TRBJ1-3, with 8 bases identical to TRBD1. The trim removed 4 bases at V and 0 bases at J, leaving 6 bases unmatched. CDR1 SGHRS and CDR2 YFSETQ come from the germline V gene. The CDR3 length is 16 residues. In DNA, the CDR3 is TGCGCCAGCAGCCCTATGACAGGGGCCTCTGGAAACACCATATATTTT. Its translation is CASSPMTGASGNTIYF.

This clonotype was counted a few times. V and J are TRBV6-1 and TRBJ2-7; TRBD1 aligns across 7 bases. Germline V gives CDR1 MNHNS, CDR2 SASEGT. V was clipped by 7 bases and J by 0 bases; unmatched bases: 6. The CDR3 sequence is 14 residues long. The CDR3 sequence: CASISTGSSYEQYF. CDR3 sequence (DNA): TGTGCCAGCATCTCGACAGGGAGCTCCTACGAGCAGTACTTC.

This clonotype has only a few counts. The CDR3 DNA reads as TGTGCCAGCACGGCTAGGGAGTGGGAGACCCAGTACTTC. Amino acids: CASTAREWETQYF. V and J are TRBV12-3 or TRBV12-4 and TRBJ2-5, with D maybe TRBD2 (5 bases). The V end was cut by 7 bases, the J end by 5 bases, with 14 bases between. CDR3 size: 13 residues.

This clonotype came up a few times. The chain employs TRBV6-5 and TRBJ2-1; 13 nucleotides agree with TRBD2. Per the germline V gene, CDR1 is MNHEY and CDR2 is SVGAGI. Trimming cost V 7 bases and J 5 bases; bases outside gene matches: 5. This CDR3 comprises 15 residues. The CDR3 DNA reads as TGTGCCAGCATAAGACTAGCGGGAGGTAACAATGAGCAGTTCTTC. Its translation: CASIRLAGGNNEQFF.

This sequence joins TRBV29-1 and TRBJ2-2; D might be TRBD1 (5 bases). Trimming pared 3 bases from V and 6 bases from J, leaving 14 bases between. In germline, CDR1 is SQVTM, CDR2 ANQGSEA. The CDR3 spans 14 residues. CDR3 region: CSVDWRPGSGELFF. The DNA of the CDR3 is TGCAGCGTTGACTGGAGACCAGGGTCCGGGGAGCTGTTTTTT.